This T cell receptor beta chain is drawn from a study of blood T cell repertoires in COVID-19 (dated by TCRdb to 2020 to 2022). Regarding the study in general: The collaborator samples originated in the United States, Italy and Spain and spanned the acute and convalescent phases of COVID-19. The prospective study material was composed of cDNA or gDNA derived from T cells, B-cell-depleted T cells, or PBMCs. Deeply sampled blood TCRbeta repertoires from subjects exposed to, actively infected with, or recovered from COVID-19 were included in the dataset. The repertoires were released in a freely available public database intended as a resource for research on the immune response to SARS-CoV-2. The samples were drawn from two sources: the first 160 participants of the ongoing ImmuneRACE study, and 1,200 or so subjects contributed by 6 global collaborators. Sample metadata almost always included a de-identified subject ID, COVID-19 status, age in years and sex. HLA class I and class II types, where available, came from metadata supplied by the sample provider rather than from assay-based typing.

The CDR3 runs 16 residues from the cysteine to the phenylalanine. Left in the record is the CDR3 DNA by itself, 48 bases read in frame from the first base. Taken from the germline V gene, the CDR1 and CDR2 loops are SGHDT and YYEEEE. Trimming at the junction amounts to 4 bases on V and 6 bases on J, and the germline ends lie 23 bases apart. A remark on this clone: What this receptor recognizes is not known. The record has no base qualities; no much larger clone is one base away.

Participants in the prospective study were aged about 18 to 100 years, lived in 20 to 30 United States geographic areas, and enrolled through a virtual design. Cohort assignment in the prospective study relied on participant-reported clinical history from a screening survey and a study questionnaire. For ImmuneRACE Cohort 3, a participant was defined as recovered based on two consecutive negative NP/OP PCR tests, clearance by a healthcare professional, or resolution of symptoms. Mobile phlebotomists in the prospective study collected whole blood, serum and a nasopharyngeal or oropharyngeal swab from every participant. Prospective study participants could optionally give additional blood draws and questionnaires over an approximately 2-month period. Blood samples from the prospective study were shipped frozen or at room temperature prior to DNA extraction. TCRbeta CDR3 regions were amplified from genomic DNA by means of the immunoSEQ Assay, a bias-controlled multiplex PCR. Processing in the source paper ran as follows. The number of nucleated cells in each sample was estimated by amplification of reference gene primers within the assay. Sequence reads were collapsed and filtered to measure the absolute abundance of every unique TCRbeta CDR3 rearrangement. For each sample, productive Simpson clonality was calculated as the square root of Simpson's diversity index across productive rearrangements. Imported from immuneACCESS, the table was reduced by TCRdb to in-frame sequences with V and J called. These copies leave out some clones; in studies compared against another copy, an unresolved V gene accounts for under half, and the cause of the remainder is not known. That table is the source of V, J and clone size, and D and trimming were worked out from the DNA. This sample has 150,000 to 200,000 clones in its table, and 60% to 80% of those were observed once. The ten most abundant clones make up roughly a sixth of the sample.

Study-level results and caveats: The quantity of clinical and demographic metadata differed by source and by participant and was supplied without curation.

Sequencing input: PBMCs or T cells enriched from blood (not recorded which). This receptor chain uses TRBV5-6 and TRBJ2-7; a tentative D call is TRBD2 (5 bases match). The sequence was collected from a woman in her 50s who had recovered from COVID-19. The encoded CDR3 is CASSPGGSGTPREQYF. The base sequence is TGTGCCAGCAGCCCGGGCGGGTCGGGAACACCCCGCGAGCAGTACTTC. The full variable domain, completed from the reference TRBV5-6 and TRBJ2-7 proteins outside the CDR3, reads DAGVTQSPTHLIKTRGQQVTLRCSPKSGHDTVSWYQQALGQGPQFIFQYYEEEERQRGNFPDRFSGHQFPNYSSELNVNALLLGDSALYLCASSPGGSGTPREQYFGPGTRLTVT.